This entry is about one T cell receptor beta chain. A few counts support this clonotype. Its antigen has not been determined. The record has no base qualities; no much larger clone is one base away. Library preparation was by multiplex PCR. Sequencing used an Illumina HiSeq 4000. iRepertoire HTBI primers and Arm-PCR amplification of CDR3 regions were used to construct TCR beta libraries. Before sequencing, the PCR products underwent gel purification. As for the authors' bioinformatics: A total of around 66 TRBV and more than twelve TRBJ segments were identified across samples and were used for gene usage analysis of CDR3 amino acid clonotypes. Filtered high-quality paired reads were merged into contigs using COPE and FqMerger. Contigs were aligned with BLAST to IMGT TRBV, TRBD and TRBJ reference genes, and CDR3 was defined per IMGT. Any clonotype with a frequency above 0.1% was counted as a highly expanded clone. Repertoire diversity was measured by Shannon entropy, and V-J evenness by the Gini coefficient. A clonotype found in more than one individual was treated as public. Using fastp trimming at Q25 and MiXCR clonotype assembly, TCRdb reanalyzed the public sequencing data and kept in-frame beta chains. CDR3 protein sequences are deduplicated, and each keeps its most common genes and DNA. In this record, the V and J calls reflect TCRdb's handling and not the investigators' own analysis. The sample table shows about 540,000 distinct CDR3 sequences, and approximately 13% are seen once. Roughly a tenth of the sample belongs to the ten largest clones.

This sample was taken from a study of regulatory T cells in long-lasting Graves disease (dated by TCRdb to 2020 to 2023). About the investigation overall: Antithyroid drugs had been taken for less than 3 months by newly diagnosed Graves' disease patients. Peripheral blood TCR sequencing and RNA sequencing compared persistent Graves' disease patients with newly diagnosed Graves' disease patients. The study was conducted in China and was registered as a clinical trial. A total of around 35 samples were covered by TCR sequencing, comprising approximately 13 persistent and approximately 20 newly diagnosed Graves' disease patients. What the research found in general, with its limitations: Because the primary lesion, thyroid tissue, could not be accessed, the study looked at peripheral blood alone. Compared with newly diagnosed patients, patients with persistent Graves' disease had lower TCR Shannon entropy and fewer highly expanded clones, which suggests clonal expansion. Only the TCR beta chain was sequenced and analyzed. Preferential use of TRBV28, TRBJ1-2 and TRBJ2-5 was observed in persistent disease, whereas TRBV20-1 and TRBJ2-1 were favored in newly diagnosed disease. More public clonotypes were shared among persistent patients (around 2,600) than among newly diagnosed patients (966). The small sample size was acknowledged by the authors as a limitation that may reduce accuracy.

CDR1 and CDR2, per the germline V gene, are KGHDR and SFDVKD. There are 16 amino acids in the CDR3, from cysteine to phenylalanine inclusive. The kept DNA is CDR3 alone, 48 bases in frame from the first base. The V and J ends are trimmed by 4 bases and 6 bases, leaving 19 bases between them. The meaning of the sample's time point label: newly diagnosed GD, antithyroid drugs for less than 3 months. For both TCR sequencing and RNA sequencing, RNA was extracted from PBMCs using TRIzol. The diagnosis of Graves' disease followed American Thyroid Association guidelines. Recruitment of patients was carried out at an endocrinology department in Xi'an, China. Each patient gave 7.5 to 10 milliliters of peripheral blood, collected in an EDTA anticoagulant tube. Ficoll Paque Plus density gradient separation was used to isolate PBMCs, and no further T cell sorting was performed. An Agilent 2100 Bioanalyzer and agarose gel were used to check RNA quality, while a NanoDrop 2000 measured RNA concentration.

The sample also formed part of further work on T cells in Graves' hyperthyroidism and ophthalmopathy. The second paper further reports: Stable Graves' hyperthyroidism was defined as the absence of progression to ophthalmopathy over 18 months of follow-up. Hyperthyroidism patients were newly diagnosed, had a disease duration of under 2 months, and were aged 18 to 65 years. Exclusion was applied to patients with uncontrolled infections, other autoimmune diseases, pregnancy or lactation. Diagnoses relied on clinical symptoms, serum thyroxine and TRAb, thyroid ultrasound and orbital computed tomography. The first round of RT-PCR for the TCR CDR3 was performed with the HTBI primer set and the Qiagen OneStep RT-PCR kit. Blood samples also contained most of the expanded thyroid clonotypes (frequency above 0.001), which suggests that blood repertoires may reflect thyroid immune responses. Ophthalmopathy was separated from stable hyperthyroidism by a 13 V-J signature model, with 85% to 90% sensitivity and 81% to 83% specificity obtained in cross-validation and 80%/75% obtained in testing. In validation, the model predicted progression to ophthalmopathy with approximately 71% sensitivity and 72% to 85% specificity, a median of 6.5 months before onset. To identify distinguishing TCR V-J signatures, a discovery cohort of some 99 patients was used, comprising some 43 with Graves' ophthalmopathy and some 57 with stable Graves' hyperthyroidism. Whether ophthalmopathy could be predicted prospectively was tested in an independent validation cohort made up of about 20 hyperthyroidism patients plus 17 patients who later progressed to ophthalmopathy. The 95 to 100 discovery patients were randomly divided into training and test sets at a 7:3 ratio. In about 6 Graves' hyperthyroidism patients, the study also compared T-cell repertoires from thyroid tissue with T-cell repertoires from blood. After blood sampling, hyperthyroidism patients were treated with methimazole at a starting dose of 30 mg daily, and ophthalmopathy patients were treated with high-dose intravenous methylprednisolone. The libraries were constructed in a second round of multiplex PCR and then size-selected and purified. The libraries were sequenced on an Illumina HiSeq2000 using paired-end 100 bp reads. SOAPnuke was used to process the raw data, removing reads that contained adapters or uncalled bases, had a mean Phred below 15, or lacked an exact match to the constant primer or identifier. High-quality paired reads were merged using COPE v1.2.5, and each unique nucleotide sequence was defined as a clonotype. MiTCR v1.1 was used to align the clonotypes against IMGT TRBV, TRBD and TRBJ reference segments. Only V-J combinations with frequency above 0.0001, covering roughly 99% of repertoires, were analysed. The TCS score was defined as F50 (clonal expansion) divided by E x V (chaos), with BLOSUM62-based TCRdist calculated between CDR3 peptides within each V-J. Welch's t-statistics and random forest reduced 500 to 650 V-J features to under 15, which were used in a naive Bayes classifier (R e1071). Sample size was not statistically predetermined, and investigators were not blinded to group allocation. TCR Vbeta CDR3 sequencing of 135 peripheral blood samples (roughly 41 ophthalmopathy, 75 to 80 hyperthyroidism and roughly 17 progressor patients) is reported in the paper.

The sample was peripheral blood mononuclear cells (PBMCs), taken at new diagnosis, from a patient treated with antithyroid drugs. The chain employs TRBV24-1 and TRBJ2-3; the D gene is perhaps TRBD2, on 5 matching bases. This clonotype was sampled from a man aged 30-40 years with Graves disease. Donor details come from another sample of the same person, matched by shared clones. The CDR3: CATSDPPRVGQDTQYF. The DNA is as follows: TGTGCCACCAGTGACCCACCGAGGGTAGGGCAGGATACGCAGTATTTT.